A selection of T cell receptor beta chains follows, all from one sample in a study of identical twins. TCRdb itself ran the 5' RACE reads through MiXCR, one entry per CDR3 protein. The table lists approximately 600,000 distinct CDR3 sequences, under 8.5% of them singletons, with around 1.6% in the top ten. The same specimen was also included in a second study, on yellow fever vaccine responses in identical twins.

The specimen was PBMCs. The receptors shown here come from a woman younger than 30 in good health. CDR3s include the opening cysteine and the closing phenylalanine or tryptophan. Each record gives: V gene, CDR3 protein.

TRBV12-3/TRBV12-4,CASSSALATNEKLFF
TRBV3-1,CASSQVGGLAKNIQYF
TRBV3-1,CASSRGQGFNAGNTIYF
TRBV7-9,CASSLGFGNTEAFF
TRBV12-3/TRBV12-4,CASSLEQGGTYEQYF
TRBV5-1,CASSLGTSETDTQYF
TRBV9,CASSNRPVGLAGTSRTDTQYF
TRBV12-3/TRBV12-4,CASSLKSGHPNYGYTF
TRBV7-9,CASKPSGMSGELFF
TRBV7-9,CASSHAVASRYNEQFF
TRBV20-1,CSLSRQGLATDTQYF
TRBV20-1,CSASRTSGGPQETQYF
TRBV21-1,CASSKEQGPYNEQFF
TRBV6-1,CASTPLSGQGAGDTQYF
TRBV24-1,CATSDSRDTYYEQYF
TRBV2,CASRIAGGIGNEQFF
TRBV29-1,CSARPGTYSYEQYF
TRBV5-1,CASSSLLENIQYF
TRBV7-2,CASSSDRGGNTIYF
TRBV28,CASSFLGGGLYEQFF
TRBV10-3,CAISEERAESTQYF
TRBV28,CASSLALAGENIQYF